This T cell receptor beta chain came from a study of a mutant IDH1 vaccine in newly diagnosed glioma. Study in general: At weeks 1, 3, 5, 7, 11, 15, 19 and 23, patients received a vaccination, eight in all. Either 4-6 weeks after radiotherapy alone or alongside temozolomide, vaccination was begun. Antecedent treatment encompassed radiotherapy, temozolomide, or their combination; the majority received both.

Time point in this sample: week 11, during vaccination. Every vaccination contained 300 ug of the mutant IDH1 20-mer peptide and was paired with topical imiquimod. The protocol was immunoSEQ multiplex PCR, while the TCRdb copy is restricted to in-frame clones and leaves out a portion. The repertoire consists of 55,000 to 70,000 clones, with about nine tenths occurring once and the leading ten covering roughly 2.1%. CDR3 length: 14 amino acids. Per the germline V gene, CDR1 is MDHEN and CDR2 is SYDVKM. As concerns this clone: No antigen is known for it. One end of the junction fails to match germline, which may point to a read error.

The study's findings and limits: Changes to the top peripheral T cell clonotypes appeared unrelated to pseudoprogression.

The specimen comprised PBMCs, sampled from a glioma patient whose treatment included an IDH1 peptide vaccine. The TCR originated in a man between 35 and 55 years old with glioma. The V call is TRBV28, the J call TRBJ2-7, with no clear D. Written as DNA, the CDR3 is TGTGCCAGCAGATTATTACCGGGCCTGGCGGAGCAGTACTTC. This encodes CASRLLPGLAEQYF.